This T cell receptor beta chain originates from a study of T cells after yellow fever vaccination. General observations from the study: A small proportion of clonotypes was detected in both the CD4 and CD8 compartments. A large majority of primary-vaccination clones showed up again after the booster (about 97% CD4, almost 90% CD8).

MiXCR, run by TCRdb on the 5' RACE reads, gives a single entry per CDR3 protein. There are roughly 150,000 distinct CDR3 sequences in the sample; roughly 8% occur only once, and under 0.95% lies in the top ten. The CDR3 contains 13 residues. The germline gives CDR1 DFQATT, CDR2 SNEGSKA (reference sequence). Trimming shortened V by 3 bases and J by 6 bases, and 15 bases separated the two germline ends. This clonotype was picked up many times. The target antigen is unknown. The chain employs TRBV20-1 and TRBJ2-7; the D is unclear. The sequence came from a man aged 25-40 years who received the YFV17D yellow fever vaccine. This specimen consisted of CD4+ T cells sorted from PBMCs, obtained 5 days after the yellow fever booster vaccination. CDR3 loop: CSARPWTSPEQYF. As DNA, the CDR3 is TGCAGTGCTAGGCCATGGACGTCTCCCGAGCAGTACTTC.